This T cell receptor (beta chain) derives from a study of blood T cells in healthy people across ages. A second PCR, run for about 6 to 11 cycles, used a sample-barcoded 5' primer plus a J-beta primer mix. Each CDR3 protein gets one entry after TCRdb re-called the 5' RACE reads with MiXCR. The sample lists more than 500,000 distinct CDR3 sequences, roughly a quarter occurring once. The CDR3 sequence is 12 residues long. Per the germline V gene, CDR1 is SQVTM and CDR2 is ANQGSEA. The same sample was also studied in work on T cells of mothers and their children.

The origin of this receptor is a boy younger than 10 in good health. What was sequenced was blood. This rearrangement joins TRBV29-1 to TRBJ2-5; D may be TRBD1 (5 bases). The DNA end is a closer match to TRBJ2-1, so the J assignment may be wrong. The CDR3 sequence: CSVAPGQTEQFF. The CDR3 DNA reads TGCAGCGTTGCCCCAGGACAAACCGAGCAGTTCTTC.